The 15 T cell receptor beta chains listed next were all sequenced from one sample in a study of siplizumab effects on memory and regulatory T cells. Clones were sequenced by immunoSEQ multiplex PCR, and TCRdb holds only the in-frame ones, with some missing. This table holds fewer than 80,000 clones, about 92% found once. Sequencing used CD8+ T cells sorted from blood. The origin of the receptors is a human donor in good health.

This chain uses TRBV14 with TRBJ2-3; D might be TRBD1 (6 bases). The germline CDR1 and CDR2 sequences are SGHDN and FVKESK. Trimming left V 4 bases short and J 5 bases short, with 22 bases between. The CDR3 loop spans 17 amino acids. CDR3 DNA: TGTGCCAGCAGCCGACTGGACAGCCGGGGATGGGAAGATACGCAGTATTTT. Amino acids: CASSRLDSRGWEDTQYF.

This sequence joins TRBV29-1 and TRBJ1-2, with D unresolved. Germline CDR1 is SQVTM and CDR2 is ANQGSEA. The V gene lost 3 bases and the J gene lost 5 bases, with 7 bases spanning the gap. This CDR3 has 11 residues. CDR3 sequence (DNA): TGCAGCGTTGAGACCTCTTATGGCTACACCTTC. This codes for CSVETSYGYTF. Filled out from reference TRBV29-1 and TRBJ1-2, the complete variable domain reads SAVISQKPSRDICQRGTSLTIQCQVDSQVTMMFWYRQQPGQSLTLIATANQGSEATYESGFVIDKFPISRPNLTFSTLTVSNMSPEDSSIYLCSVETSYGYTFGSGTRLTVV.

The rearrangement links TRBV6-5 to TRBJ1-5; no clear D. This CDR3 is 13 amino acids long. The V gene's germline CDR1 is MNHEY and CDR2 SVGAGI. Trimming stripped 0 bases from V and 13 bases from J, with 13 bases between. The CDR3 here is CASSYSAGVEQHF. As DNA, the CDR3 is TGTGCCAGCAGTTACTCTGCCGGGGTAGAACAGCATTTT.

This clone was observed a single time. Its ends do not fully match the called genes, so a read error is possible. This chain links TRBV7-3 with TRBJ2-7; a weak D match, TRBD2 (6 bases). CDR1 is SGHTA and CDR2 is FQGTGA in the germline V gene. The CDR3 is 15 amino acids. CDR3 protein: CASSTPGLSSPEQCF. CDR3 DNA sequence: TGTGCCAGCAGCACCCCGGGACTCTCATCCCCCGAGCAGTGCTTC.

The CDR3, as DNA: TGCAGCGTTCCCCGGCTGAACACTGAAGCTTTCTTT. It codes for CSVPRLNTEAFF. The chain recombines TRBV29-1 with TRBJ1-1, with D hard to call. CDR3 length equals 12 residues. Germline V gives CDR1 SQVTM, CDR2 ANQGSEA. Deletions cut 5 bases from V and 0 bases from J, with 7 bases between.

V and J are TRBV4-1 and TRBJ2-7, with 7 bases lining up with TRBD2. This CDR3 has 14 residues. V shed 3 bases and J 2 bases; nucleotides not matched to a gene: 4. Germline CDR1 is MGHRA and CDR2 is YSYEKL. The CDR3 region has the DNA TGCGCCAGCAGCCACGACCGGGGGGCCTACGAGCAGTACTTC. Translation gives CASSHDRGAYEQYF.

The rearrangement links TRBV13 to TRBJ1-2; D ambiguous. V lost 0 bases and J 3 bases, leaving 17 bases between the germline ends. This CDR3 is built from 17 residues. The germline CDR1 and CDR2 sequences are PRHDT and FYEKMQ (reference sequence). This CDR3 reads CASSLGSSARADYGYTF. The CDR3 bases are TGTGCCAGCAGCTTAGGCAGTTCGGCAAGGGCAGACTATGGCTACACCTTC.

The chain recombines TRBV12-5 with TRBJ2-7; D call uncertain. V was shortened by 4 bases and J by 7 bases, with 5 bases between the two germline ends. This CDR3 comprises 10 residues. CDR1 is LGHNT, CDR2 FRNRAP, per germline. Written as DNA, the CDR3 is TGTGCTAGTGGTTCAGGAGAGCAGTACTTC. Its protein product is CASGSGEQYF.

This chain links TRBV27 with TRBJ2-2; 7 positions match TRBD2. J was trimmed by 4 bases and V by 5 bases; bases with no gene match: 7. Germline loops: CDR1 MNHEY, CDR2 SMNVEV (reference sequence). CDR3 length equals 15 residues. The CDR3 nucleotides read TGTGCCAGCAGTACCGGGACTACGACCACCGGGGAGCTGTTTTTT. Its translation is CASSTGTTTTGELFF.

This chain uses TRBV5-6 with TRBJ1-1; D is ambiguous. The germline V and J ends were trimmed by 0 bases and 7 bases, with 7 bases remaining between them. Germline V gene sequence: CDR1 SGHDT, CDR2 YYEEEE. This CDR3 is built from 12 residues. The CDR3 DNA reads as TGTGCCAGCAGCTTGGGGTCGGTTGAAGCTTTCTTT. The encoded protein is CASSLGSVEAFF.

This chain connects TRBV9 to TRBJ1-6; the D gene is possibly TRBD1 (5 bases). The CDR3 totals 14 residues. Trimming pared 2 bases from V and 7 bases from J, leaving 10 bases between. Per germline, CDR1 SGDLS and CDR2 YYNGEE. The CDR3 nucleotides are TGTGCCAGCAGCGTGGGGCAGGACAATTCACCCCTCCACTTT. Translated: CASSVGQDNSPLHF.

V gene TRBV7-3 combines with J gene TRBJ2-3; D call uncertain. The V end was cut by 5 bases, the J end by 5 bases, with 17 bases between. The CDR3 covers 15 residues. Germline CDR1 and CDR2: SGHTA and FQGTGA. The CDR3 protein is CASSPSSATGDTQYF. For the CDR3, the DNA is TGTGCCAGCAGCCCCTCGTCCGCGACGGGAGATACGCAGTATTTT.

Points on this clone: In the same sample, other DNA sequences code for this CDR3. This rearrangement joins TRBV5-1 to TRBJ1-1; D is undetermined. Trimming pared 0 bases from V and 1 base from J, leaving 4 bases between. The CDR3 consists of 13 residues. CDR1 and CDR2 from the germline V gene are SGHRS and YFSETQ. CDR3 coding DNA: TGCGCCAGCAGCTTGGGGGGGAACACTGAAGCTTTCTTT. This gives the protein CASSLGGNTEAFF.

The chain couples TRBV6-5 to TRBJ2-1; 9 nucleotides match TRBD2. The germline V gene has CDR1 MNHEY and CDR2 SVGAGI. The junction had 9 bases not matched to a gene; V was cut back by 5 bases and J by 7 bases. The CDR3 extends over 15 amino acids. CDR3 region: CASSLSGGGGNEQFF. The CDR3 DNA sequence: TGTGCCAGCAGTCTTAGCGGGGGTGGGGGGAATGAGCAGTTCTTC.

The chain has TRBV9 and TRBJ2-5, with a possible D match to TRBD1 (6 bases). V was pared by 4 bases and J by 5 bases, with 12 bases between. This CDR3 contains 13 residues. Germline CDR1 SGDLS, CDR2 YYNGEE. The CDR3 bases are TGTGCCAGCAGCCCCAGGGGACGGGAGACCCAGTACTTC. Its translation is CASSPRGRETQYF.